Listed below are T cell receptor beta chains from one sample, sequenced in a study of shared clonotypes between healthy human individuals. The protocol was immunoSEQ multiplex PCR, while the TCRdb copy is restricted to in-frame clones and leaves out a portion. Among millions of clones listed, roughly 95% were seen once. Sequenced sample: naive CD8+ T cells sorted from blood. These receptor sequences come from a man aged 18 to 30 in good health. Both conserved end residues are part of each CDR3. D genes are given only for firm matches. Only some rows state a clone size, as once, few, many or a class for expanded clones.

TRBD2 TRBJ2-3 . TRBV19 TGTGCCAGTAGCCTAGCGGGGGGCACAGATACGCAGTATTTT CASSLAGGTDTQYF
TRBD2 TRBJ2-2 . TRBV4-3 TGCGCCAGCAGCCAAGGGGTTCTAGCGGGAGCCGGGGAGCTGTTTTTT CASSQGVLAGAGELFF
TRBD1 TRBJ2-7 . TRBV28 TGTGCCAGCAGGGGGACAGGGAAAATCTACGAGCAGTACTTC CASRGTGKIYEQYF
TRBD2 TRBJ2-7 . TRBV7-8 TGTGCCAGCAGCTTGGAAGCGGGGCCATCCTACGAGCAGTACTTC CASSLEAGPSYEQYF
. TRBJ1-5 . TRBV28 TGTGCCAGCAGCCTTCAGGGCTATAGCAATCAGCCCCAGCATTTT CASSLQGYSNQPQHF
TRBD1 TRBJ1-2 . TRBV28 TGTGCCAGCAGCTTGACAGGGGAGGGGACCAACTATGGCTACACCTTC CASSLTGEGTNYGYTF
. TRBJ2-4 . TRBV11-2 TGTGCCAGCAGCTTAGATCTCACAGGTTTAGCCAAAAACATTCAGTACTTC CASSLDLTGLAKNIQYF
. TRBJ1-2 . TRBV7-8 TGTGCCAGCAGCCTCGGGGCCTATGGCTACACCTTC CASSLGAYGYTF
. TRBJ1-1 once TRBV5-6 TGTGCCAGCAGCTTGCAGGGAGGGATCACTGAAGCTTTCTTT CASSLQGGITEAFF
TRBD1 TRBJ1-2 . TRBV7-6 TGTGCCAGCAGCCCCGGCATCGGCGGTGACAGGGGATATGGCTACACCTTC CASSPGIGGDRGYGYTF
. TRBJ2-7 . TRBV11-2 TGTGCCAGCGAGGCGGGGATCCACGAGCAGTACTTC CASEAGIHEQYF
TRBD2 TRBJ2-3 . TRBV7-7 TGTGCTAGCAGCACGGGACTAGCGGCAGATACGCAGTATTTT CASSTGLAADTQYF
. TRBJ2-7 . TRBV13 TGTGCCAGCAGCTTAGGGACGGCTACAAGGTACGAGCAGTACTTC CASSLGTATRYEQYF
. TRBJ2-7 . TRBV2 TGTGCCAGCGATACAGGGCCCCCTAGAGAGCAGTACTTC CASDTGPPREQYF
. TRBJ1-2 . TRBV6-5 TGTGCCAGCAGCCTCGGGGACTATGGCTACACCTTC CASSLGDYGYTF
. TRBJ2-7 . TRBV5-1 TGCGCCAGCAGCTTTGGGGCGGTTTACGAGCAGTACTTC CASSFGAVYEQYF
. TRBJ1-4 . TRBV4-1 TGCGCCAGCAGCCAAGACAGATCTGCAACTAATGAAAAACTGTTTTTT CASSQDRSATNEKLFF
. TRBJ2-7 . TRBV29-1 TGCAGCGTTGAAGATGGCGGGGTTGGGCAGTACTTC CSVEDGGVGQYF
. TRBJ2-3 . TRBV4-1 TGCGCCAGCAGCCAGCAGGGGTTTGCAGATACGCAGTATTTT CASSQQGFADTQYF
. TRBJ1-1 . TRBV6-5 TGTGCCAGCAGTTACCGGACCTCGGGGGGGACTGAAGCTTTCTTT CASSYRTSGGTEAFF
. TRBJ2-1 . TRBV1 TGCACCAGCAGCCAAGAATGCAGCGGCAATGAGCAGTTCTTC CTSSQECSGNEQFF
. TRBJ2-1 . TRBV27 TGTGCCAGCAGTCCCCCCCTGGCCTACAATGAGCAGTTCTTC CASSPPLAYNEQFF
TRBD2 TRBJ2-7 . TRBV7-9 TGTGCCAGCAGCCCCCCGGGGACTAGCGGGTTAAGGGCCTACGAGCAGTACTTC CASSPPGTSGLRAYEQYF
. TRBJ2-7 . TRBV18 TGTGCCAGCTCAGCCCCCGGACTCGGTAACTACGAGCAGTACTTC CASSAPGLGNYEQYF
. TRBJ1-1 . TRBV27 TGTGCCAGCAGTTTAGGCCCCCGGGTTTTCTTT CASSLGPRVFF
. TRBJ2-7 once TRBV7-9 TGTGCCAGCAGCTCAGGGTGGGTCGAGCAGTACTTC CASSSGWVEQYF
TRBD1 TRBJ1-5 once TRBV10-3 TGTGCCATCAGCCAGGGGGGCGGCCAGCCCCAGCATTTT CAISQGGGQPQHF
TRBD2 TRBJ2-5 . TRBV28 TGTGCCAGCAGATGGGGCGGGAGGGAAGAGACCCAGTACTTC CASRWGGREETQYF
. TRBJ1-1 . TRBV19 TGTGCCAGTATTTCCGCGTCAGGGCTTGAAGCTTTCTTT CASISASGLEAFF
. TRBJ2-3 once TRBV7-7 TGTGCTAGCAGCCCTAACGGGGTAGGGGATACGCAGTATTTT CASSPNGVGDTQYF
. TRBJ2-4 once TRBV27 TGTGCCAGCAGTCCCAGACAGGAAGGGGCCAAAAACATTCAGTACTTC CASSPRQEGAKNIQYF
. TRBJ1-1 . TRBV10-3 TGTGCCATCAGTGAGTCGGAGGGGGATTTGAACACTGAAGCTTTCTTT CAISESEGDLNTEAFF
. TRBJ1-1 once TRBV28 TGTGCCAGCAGTCCCTTCCTAGGGCGGTTCGAAGCTTTCTTT CASSPFLGRFEAFF
TRBD1 TRBJ1-2 . TRBV7-9 TGTGCCAGCAGCTTAGGGGGACAGAACTATGGCTACACCTTC CASSLGGQNYGYTF
. TRBJ2-7 . TRBV30 TGTGCCTGGAGTCCTACGGTACTAGCCCTCCTCCACGAGCAGTACTTC CAWSPTVLALLHEQYF
TRBD1 TRBJ2-7 . TRBV27 TGTGCCAGCAGCGATAACTCCGGGACAGCTCACTACGAGCAGTACTTC CASSDNSGTAHYEQYF
TRBD1 TRBJ1-2 . TRBV7-9 TGTGCCAGCAGCTTAGAGAGGGGACAGGACGGCCATGGCTACACCTTC CASSLERGQDGHGYTF
TRBD2 TRBJ2-5 . TRBV13 TGTGCCAGCAGCTTTGGACTAGCGGGACAAGAGACCCAGTACTTC CASSFGLAGQETQYF
. TRBJ1-4 . TRBV13 TGTGCCAGCAGCTTACACACACAGGGAGTGGAAAAACTGTTTTTT CASSLHTQGVEKLFF
TRBD2 TRBJ2-7 few TRBV4-1 TGCGCCAGCAGCCAAGATCGGCCTAGCGGGACCTACGAGCAGTACTTC CASSQDRPSGTYEQYF
. TRBJ2-7 . TRBV9 TGTGCCAGCAGCGTAGCACCGGGGTACGAGCAGTACTTC CASSVAPGYEQYF
. TRBJ2-3 . TRBV7-9 TGTGCCAGCAGCTTAGCGGTGGGAAGCACAGATACGCAGTATTTT CASSLAVGSTDTQYF
TRBD2 TRBJ2-7 . TRBV2 TGTGCCAGCAAAATCTCTAGCGGGAGTAACGAGCAGTACTTC CASKISSGSNEQYF
. TRBJ2-7 . TRBV27 TGTGCCAGCAGTTTGACAGGACCCTACGAGCAGTACTTC CASSLTGPYEQYF
. TRBJ2-4 . TRBV4-1 TGCGCCGAGGCGAAGGGCATTCAGTACTTC CAEAKGIQYF
. TRBJ2-1 . TRBV6-1 TGTGCCAGCAGTGAAGGGGGGCTATCCTACAATGAGCAGTTCTTC CASSEGGLSYNEQFF
TRBD1 TRBJ2-7 . TRBV4-1 TGCGCCAGCAGCCAAGGACGCGCAGGGGGCTACGAGCAGTACTTC CASSQGRAGGYEQYF
TRBD1 TRBJ2-7 . TRBV9 TGTGCCAGCAGCGAGGGGACAGGGGGCGCCCACGAGCAGTACTTC CASSEGTGGAHEQYF
. TRBJ1-4 . TRBV4-1 TGCGCCAGCAGCCCCTTATCGACAGGAACTAATGAAAAACTGTTTTTT CASSPLSTGTNEKLFF
. TRBJ1-3 . TRBV29-1 TGCAGCGTTGAAGATGCGGGTACTGGAAACACCATATATTTT CSVEDAGTGNTIYF
TRBD2 TRBJ2-3 . TRBV6-5 TGTGCCAGCAGTTTTTTAGCGGGAGACGCAGATACGCAGTATTTT CASSFLAGDADTQYF
TRBD2 TRBJ2-7 . TRBV7-2 TGTGCCAGCAGCTCGGGACTAGCGGAGAGCTACGAGCAGTACTTC CASSSGLAESYEQYF